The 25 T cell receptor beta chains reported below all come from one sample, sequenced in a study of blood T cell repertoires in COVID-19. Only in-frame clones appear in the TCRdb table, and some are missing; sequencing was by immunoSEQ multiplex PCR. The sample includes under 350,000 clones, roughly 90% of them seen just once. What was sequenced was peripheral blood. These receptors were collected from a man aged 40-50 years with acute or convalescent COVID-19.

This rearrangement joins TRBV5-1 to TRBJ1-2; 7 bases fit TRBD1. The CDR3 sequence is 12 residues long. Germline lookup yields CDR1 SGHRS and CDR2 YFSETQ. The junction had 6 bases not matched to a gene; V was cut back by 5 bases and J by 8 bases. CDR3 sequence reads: CASSLQGSGYTF. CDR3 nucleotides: TGCGCCAGCAGTTTACAGGGGTCAGGCTACACCTTC.

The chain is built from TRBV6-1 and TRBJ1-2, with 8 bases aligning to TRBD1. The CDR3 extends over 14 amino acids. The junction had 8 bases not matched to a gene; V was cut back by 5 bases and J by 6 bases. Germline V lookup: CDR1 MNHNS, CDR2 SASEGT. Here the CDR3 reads CASSSAPTGDGYTF. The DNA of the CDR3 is TGTGCCAGCAGTTCCGCCCCGACAGGGGATGGCTACACCTTC.

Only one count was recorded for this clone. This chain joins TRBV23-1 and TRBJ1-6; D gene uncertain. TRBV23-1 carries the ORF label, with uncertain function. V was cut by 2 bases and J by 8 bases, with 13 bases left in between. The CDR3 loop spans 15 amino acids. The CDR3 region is CASSQKARSYSPLHF. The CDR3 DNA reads TGCGCCAGCAGTCAAAAAGCCCGGAGTTATTCACCCCTCCACTTT.

The CDR3 region is CATSRGPEYEQYF. For the CDR3, the DNA is TGTGCCACCAGCAGGGGCCCCGAATACGAGCAGTACTTC. V usage is TRBV15 and J usage is TRBJ2-7; no reliable D call. Germline values: CDR1 LNHNV, CDR2 YYDKDF (reference sequence). CDR3 length: 13 residues. V was shortened by 3 bases and J by 4 bases, with 10 bases between the two germline ends.

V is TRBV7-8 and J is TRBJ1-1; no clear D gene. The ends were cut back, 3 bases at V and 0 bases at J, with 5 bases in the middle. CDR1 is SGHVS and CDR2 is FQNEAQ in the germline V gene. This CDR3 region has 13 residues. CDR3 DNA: TGTGCCAGCAGCTTCGGTATGAACACTGAAGCTTTCTTT. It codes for CASSFGMNTEAFF.

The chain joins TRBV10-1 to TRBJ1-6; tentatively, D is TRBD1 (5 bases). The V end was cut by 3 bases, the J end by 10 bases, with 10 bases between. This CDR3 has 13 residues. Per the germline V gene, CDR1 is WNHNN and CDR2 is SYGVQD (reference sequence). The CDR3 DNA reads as TGCGCCAGCAGTGAACAGGTCGGATCACCCCTCCACTTT. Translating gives CASSEQVGSPLHF.

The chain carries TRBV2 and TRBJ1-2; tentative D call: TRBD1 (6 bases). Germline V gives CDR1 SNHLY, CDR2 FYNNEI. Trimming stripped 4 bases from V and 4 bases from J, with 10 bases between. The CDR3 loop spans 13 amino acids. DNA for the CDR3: TGTGCCAGCAGTGGGACAGCACCCTATGGCTACACCTTC. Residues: CASSGTAPYGYTF.

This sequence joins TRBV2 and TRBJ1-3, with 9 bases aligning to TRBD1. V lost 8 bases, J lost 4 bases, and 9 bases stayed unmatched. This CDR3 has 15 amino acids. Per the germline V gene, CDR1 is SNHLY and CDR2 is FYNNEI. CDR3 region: CASLRTGGAGNTIYF. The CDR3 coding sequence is TGTGCCAGCCTTAGAACAGGGGGCGCGGGAAACACCATATATTTT.

The CDR3 region is CASSVGGGRDEQFF. CDR3 DNA: TGTGCCAGCAGTGTGGGCGGGGGGCGCGATGAGCAGTTCTTC. The chain employs TRBV2 and TRBJ2-1, with TRBD2 matching 8 bases. This CDR3 contains 14 residues. Unmatched junction bases numbered 7, after V lost 4 bases and J lost 8 bases. Germline V lookup: CDR1 SNHLY, CDR2 FYNNEI.

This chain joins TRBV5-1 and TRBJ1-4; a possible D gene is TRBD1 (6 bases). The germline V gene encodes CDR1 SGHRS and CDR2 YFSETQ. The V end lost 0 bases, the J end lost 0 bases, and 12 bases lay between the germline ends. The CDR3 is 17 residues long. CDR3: CASSLEGHLATNEKLFF. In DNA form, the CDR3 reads TGCGCCAGCAGCTTGGAGGGACACCTTGCAACTAATGAAAAACTGTTTTTT.

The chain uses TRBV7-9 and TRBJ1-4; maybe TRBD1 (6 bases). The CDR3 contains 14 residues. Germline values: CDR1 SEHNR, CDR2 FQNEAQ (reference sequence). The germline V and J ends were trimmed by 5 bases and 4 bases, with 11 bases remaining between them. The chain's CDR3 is CASSTTGYNEKLFF. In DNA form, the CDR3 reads TGTGCCAGCAGCACTACAGGGTATAATGAAAAACTGTTTTTT. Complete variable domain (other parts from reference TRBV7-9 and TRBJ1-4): DTGVSQNPRHKITKRGQNVTFRCDPISEHNRLYWYRQTLGQGPEFLTYFQNEAQLEKSRLLSDRFSAERPKGSFSTLEIQRTEQGDSAMYLCASSTTGYNEKLFFGSGTQLSVL.

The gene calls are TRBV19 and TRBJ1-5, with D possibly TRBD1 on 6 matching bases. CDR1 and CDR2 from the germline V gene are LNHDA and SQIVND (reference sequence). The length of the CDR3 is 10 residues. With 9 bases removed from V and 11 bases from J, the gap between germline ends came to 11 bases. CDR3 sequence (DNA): TGTGCCAGCAGCCAGGGGACCCAGCATTTT. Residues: CASSQGTQHF.

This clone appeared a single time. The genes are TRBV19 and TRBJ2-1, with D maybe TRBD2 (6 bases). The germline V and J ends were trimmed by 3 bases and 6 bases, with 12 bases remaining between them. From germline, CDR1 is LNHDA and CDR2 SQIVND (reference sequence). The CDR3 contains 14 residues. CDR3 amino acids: CASSMEGGGNEQFF. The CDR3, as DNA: TGTGCCAGTAGTATGGAGGGTGGGGGCAATGAGCAGTTCTTC.

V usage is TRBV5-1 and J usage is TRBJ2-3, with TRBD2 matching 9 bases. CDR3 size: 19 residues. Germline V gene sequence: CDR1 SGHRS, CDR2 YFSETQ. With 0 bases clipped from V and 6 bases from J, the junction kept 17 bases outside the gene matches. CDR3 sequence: CASSLVRWASGATGDTQYF. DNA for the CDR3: TGCGCCAGCAGCTTGGTCCGGTGGGCTAGCGGGGCTACGGGGGATACGCAGTATTTT. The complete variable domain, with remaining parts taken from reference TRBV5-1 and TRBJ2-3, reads KAGVTQTPRYLIKTRGQQVTLSCSPISGHRSVSWYQQTPGQGLQFLFEYFSETQRNKGNFPGRFSGRQFSNSRSEMNVSTLELGDSALYLCASSLVRWASGATGDTQYFGPGTRLTVL.

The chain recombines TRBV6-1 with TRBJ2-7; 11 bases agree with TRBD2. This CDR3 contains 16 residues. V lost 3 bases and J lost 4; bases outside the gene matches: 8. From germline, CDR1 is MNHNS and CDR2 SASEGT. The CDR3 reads CASSEGPGLAGYEQYF. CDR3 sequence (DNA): TGTGCCAGCAGTGAGGGGCCCGGACTAGCGGGTTACGAGCAGTACTTC.

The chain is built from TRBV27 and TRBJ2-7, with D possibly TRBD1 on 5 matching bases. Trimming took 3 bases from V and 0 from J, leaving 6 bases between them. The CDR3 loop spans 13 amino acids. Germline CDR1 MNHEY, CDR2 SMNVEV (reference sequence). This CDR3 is CASSLTVSYEQYF. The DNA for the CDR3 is TGTGCCAGCAGTTTGACAGTCTCCTACGAGCAGTACTTC.

CDR3: CASSLGQWGRRENTEAFF. The CDR3 DNA reads TGTGCCAGCAGCTTAGGTCAATGGGGTCGGCGGGAGAACACTGAAGCTTTCTTT. V usage is TRBV7-8 and J usage is TRBJ1-1; D gene ambiguous. Germline loops: CDR1 SGHVS, CDR2 FQNEAQ. Trimming took 1 base from V and 1 from J, leaving 19 bases between them. The CDR3 length is 18 residues.

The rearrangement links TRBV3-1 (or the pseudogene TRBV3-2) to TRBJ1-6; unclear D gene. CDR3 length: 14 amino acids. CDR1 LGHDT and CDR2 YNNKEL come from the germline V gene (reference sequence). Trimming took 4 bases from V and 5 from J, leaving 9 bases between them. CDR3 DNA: TGTGCCAGCAGCCCCCGGCAGGATAATTCACCCCTCCACTTT. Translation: CASSPRQDNSPLHF.

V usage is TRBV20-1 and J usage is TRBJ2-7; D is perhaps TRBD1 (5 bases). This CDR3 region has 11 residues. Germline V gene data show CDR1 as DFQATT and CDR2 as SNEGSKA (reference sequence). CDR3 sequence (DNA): TGCAGCATCGACACAGGTCGAAAGCAGTACTTC. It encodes CSIDTGRKQYF.

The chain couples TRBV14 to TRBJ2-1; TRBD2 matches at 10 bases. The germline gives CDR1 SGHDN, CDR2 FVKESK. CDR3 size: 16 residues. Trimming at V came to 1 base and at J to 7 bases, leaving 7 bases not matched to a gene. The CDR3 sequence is CASSQVRGTSANEQFF. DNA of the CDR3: TGTGCCAGCAGCCAAGTTAGGGGGACTAGCGCTAATGAGCAGTTCTTC.

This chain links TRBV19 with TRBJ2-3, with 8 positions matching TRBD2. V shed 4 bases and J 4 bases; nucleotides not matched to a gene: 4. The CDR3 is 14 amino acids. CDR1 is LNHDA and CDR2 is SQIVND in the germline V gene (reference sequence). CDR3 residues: CASSSGGSPDTQYF. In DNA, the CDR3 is TGTGCCAGTAGTAGCGGGGGGTCCCCAGATACGCAGTATTTT.

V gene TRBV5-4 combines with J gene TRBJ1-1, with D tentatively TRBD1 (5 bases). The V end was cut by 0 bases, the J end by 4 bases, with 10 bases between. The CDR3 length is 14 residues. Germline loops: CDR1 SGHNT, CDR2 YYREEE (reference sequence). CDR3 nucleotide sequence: TGTGCCAGCAGCTTGGGATGGGGGGTCACTGAAGCTTTCTTT. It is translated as CASSLGWGVTEAFF.

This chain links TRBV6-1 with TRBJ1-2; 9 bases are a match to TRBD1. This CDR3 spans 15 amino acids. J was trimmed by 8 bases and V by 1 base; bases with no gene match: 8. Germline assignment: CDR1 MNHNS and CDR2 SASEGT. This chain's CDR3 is CASSEGMGQGWGYTF. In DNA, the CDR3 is TGTGCCAGCAGTGAAGGGATGGGACAGGGATGGGGCTACACCTTC.

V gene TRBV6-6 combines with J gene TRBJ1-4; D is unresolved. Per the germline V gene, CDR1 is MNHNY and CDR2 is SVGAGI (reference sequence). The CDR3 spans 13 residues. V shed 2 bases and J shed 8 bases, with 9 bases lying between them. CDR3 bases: TGTGCCAGCAGTTACAATCGGGAAGAAAAACTGTTTTTT. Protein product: CASSYNREEKLFF.

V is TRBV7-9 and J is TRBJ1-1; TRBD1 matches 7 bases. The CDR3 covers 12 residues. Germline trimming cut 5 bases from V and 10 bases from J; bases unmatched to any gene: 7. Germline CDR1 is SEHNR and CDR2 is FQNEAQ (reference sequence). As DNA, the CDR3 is TGTGCCAGCAGCCAAGGGACAGACCGAGCTTTCTTT. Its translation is CASSQGTDRAFF.